The clone carrying this TCR beta chain came up many times. This sample was taken from a study of T cells after yellow fever vaccination. V lost 0 bases and J 3 bases, leaving 12 bases between the germline ends. Germline loops: CDR1 SGHRS, CDR2 YFSETQ. The CDR3 loop spans 15 amino acids. TCRdb re-derived calls from the 5' RACE reads in MiXCR, one entry per CDR3 protein. The sample shows some 110,000 distinct CDR3 sequences, roughly 7.2% of them seen only once. Sequencing was performed on CD4+ T cells sorted from PBMCs, taken approximately 47 days after the first yellow fever vaccination. The sequence was collected from a man between 18 and 35 years old who received the YFV17D yellow fever vaccine. This chain uses TRBV5-1 with TRBJ1-2; D ambiguous. The CDR3, as DNA: TGCGCCAGCAGCTTGGACACCCCTTTGGACTATGGCTACACCTTC. It specifies CASSLDTPLDYGYTF.